This T cell receptor (beta chain) was profiled in a study of spatial heterogeneity in lung cancer. Study information: The donor population consisted of some 67 patients with untreated, early-stage non-small cell lung cancer.

Described time point: blood at routine non-recurrence follow-up after resection. Whole-study results and caveats: At tumor resection, ubiquitous expanded TCRs were detected in blood more often than later.

From germline, CDR1 is MNHEY and CDR2 SVGAGI. The length of the CDR3 is 13 residues. V was cut by 6 bases and J by 8 bases, with 11 bases left in between. A unique molecular identifier was attached to every TCR cDNA molecule. Each CDR3 protein is one row after TCRdb ran MiXCR on the 5' RACE reads. The table includes some 16,000 distinct CDR3 sequences, approximately 20% detected once. This clonotype was observed a few times. Its antigen is undetermined. The rearrangement uses TRBV6-5 and TRBJ1-6; TRBD1 is a possible D gene (5 bases). This clonotype originated in a male donor with early-stage non-small cell lung cancer. The specimen comprised PBMCs, sampled at follow-up. The CDR3 nucleotides read TGTGCCAGCAGCCCCTGGGGGGATTCACCCCTCCACTTT. It is translated as CASSPWGDSPLHF.